This TCR beta chain was recovered during a study of T-cell memory formation after mild COVID-19. Looked up from germline, CDR1 is SGHRS and CDR2 is YFSETQ. This CDR3 is built from 13 residues. V shed 7 bases and J shed 1 base, with 11 bases lying between them. Regarding this clonotype: Its antigen is not identified.

Study-wide findings and caveats: Pre-infection memory carried some responding clones, suggesting that cross-reactive memory joined.

One entry per CDR3 protein results from TCRdb running MiXCR on the 5' RACE reads. The repertoire includes 100,000 to 130,000 distinct CDR3 sequences, approximately 15% of them detected once, and less than 45% sits in the top ten. The specimen sequenced was PBMCs or a T cell subset sorted from them (not recorded which). This sequence was found in a man aged 18 to 29 who had mild COVID-19 (a few samples of this study predate the infection). Cell type and time point are not known. The V call is TRBV5-1, the J call TRBJ1-1; a weak D match, TRBD1 (6 bases). CDR3 loop: CASRQAENTEAFF. For the CDR3, the DNA is TGCGCCAGCCGACAGGCTGAGAACACTGAAGCTTTCTTT.